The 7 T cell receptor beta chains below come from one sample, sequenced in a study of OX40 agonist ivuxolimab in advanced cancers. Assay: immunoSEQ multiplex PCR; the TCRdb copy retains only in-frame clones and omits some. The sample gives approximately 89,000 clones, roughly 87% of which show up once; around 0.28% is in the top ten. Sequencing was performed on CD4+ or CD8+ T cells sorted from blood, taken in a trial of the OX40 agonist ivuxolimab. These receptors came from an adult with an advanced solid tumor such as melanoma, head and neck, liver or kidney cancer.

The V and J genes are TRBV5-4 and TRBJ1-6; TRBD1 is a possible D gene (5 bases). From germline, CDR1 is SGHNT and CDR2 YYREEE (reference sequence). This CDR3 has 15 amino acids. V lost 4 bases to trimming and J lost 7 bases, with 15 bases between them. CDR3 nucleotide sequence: TGTGCCAGCAGCCCCCTACGGGGCGAAAATTCACCCCTCCACTTT. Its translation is CASSPLRGENSPLHF.

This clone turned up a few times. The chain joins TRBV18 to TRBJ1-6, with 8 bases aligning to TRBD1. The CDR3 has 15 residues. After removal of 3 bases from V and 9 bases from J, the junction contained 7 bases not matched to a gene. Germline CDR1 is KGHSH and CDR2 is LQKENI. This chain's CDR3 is CASSPGSTGGSPLHF. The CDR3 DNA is TGTGCCAGCTCACCTGGGTCCACAGGGGGTTCACCCCTCCACTTT.

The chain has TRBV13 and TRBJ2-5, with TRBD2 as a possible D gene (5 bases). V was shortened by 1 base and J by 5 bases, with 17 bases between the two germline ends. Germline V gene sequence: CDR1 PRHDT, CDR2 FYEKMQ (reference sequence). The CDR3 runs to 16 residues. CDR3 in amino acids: CASSLARLPWVETQYF. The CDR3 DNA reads TGTGCCAGCAGCTTAGCCCGACTACCATGGGTGGAGACCCAGTACTTC.

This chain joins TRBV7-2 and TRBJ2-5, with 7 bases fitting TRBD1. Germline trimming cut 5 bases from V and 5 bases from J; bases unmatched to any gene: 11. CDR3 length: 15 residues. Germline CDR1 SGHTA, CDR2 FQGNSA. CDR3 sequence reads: CASSIQGDGSETQYF. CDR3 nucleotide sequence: TGTGCCAGCAGCATTCAGGGGGATGGTAGCGAGACCCAGTACTTC.

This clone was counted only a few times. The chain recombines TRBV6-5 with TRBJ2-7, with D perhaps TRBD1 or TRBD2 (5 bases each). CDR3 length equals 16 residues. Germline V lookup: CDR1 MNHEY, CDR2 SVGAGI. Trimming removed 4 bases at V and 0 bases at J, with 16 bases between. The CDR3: CASSSGTFPHSYEQYF. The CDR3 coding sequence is TGTGCCAGCAGTTCCGGGACGTTCCCCCACTCCTACGAGCAGTACTTC.

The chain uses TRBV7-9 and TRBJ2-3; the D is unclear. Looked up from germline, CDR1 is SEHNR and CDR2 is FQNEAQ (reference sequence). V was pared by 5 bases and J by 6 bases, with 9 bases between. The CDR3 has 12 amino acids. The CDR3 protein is CASSPPVDTQYF. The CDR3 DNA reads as TGTGCCAGCAGCCCACCGGTGGATACGCAGTATTTT. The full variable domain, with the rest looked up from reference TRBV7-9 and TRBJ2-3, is DTGVSQNPRHKITKRGQNVTFRCDPISEHNRLYWYRQTLGQGPEFLTYFQNEAQLEKSRLLSDRFSAERPKGSFSTLEIQRTEQGDSAMYLCASSPPVDTQYFGPGTRLTVL.

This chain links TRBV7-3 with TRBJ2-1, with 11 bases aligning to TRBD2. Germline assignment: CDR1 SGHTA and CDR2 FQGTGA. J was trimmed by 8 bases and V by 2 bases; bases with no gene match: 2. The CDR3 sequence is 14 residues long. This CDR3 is CASSLLAGGYEQFF. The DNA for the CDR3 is TGTGCCAGCAGCTTACTAGCGGGGGGCTATGAGCAGTTCTTC.